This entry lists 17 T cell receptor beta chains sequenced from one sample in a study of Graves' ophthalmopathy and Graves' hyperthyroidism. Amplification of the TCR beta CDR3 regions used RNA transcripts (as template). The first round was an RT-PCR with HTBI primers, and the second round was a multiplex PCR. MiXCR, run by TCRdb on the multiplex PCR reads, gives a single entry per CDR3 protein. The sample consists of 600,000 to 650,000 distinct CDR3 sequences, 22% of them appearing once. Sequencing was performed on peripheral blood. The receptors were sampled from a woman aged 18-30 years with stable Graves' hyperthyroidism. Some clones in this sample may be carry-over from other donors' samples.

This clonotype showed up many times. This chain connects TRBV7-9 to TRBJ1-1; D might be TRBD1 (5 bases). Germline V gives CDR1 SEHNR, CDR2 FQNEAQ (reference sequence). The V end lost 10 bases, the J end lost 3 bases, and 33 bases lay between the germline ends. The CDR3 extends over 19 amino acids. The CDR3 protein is CATLPYRGGRRREDTEAFF. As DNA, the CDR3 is TGTGCCACCTTGCCTTACCGGGGGGGTAGGAGACGAGAGGACACTGAAGCTTTCTTT.

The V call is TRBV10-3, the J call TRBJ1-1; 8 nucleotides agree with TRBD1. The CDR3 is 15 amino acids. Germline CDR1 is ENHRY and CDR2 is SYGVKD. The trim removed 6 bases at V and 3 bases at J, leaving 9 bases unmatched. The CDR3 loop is CAISRGPVSDTEAFF. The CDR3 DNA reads TGTGCCATCAGCAGGGGGCCCGTTTCGGACACTGAAGCTTTCTTT.

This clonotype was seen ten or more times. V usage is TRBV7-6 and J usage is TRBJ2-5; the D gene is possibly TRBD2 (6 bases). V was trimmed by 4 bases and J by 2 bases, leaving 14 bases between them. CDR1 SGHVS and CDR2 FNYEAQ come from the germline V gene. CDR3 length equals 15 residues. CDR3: CASSYPAGLQETQYF. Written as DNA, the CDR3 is TGTGCCAGCAGCTACCCGGCGGGGCTGCAAGAGACCCAGTACTTC. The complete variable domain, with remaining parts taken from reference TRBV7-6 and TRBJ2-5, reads GAGVSQSPRYKVTKRGQDVALRCDPISGHVSLYWYRQALGQGPEFLTYFNYEAQQDKSGLPNDRFSAERPEGSISTLTIQRTEQRDSAMYRCASSYPAGLQETQYFGPGTRLLVL.

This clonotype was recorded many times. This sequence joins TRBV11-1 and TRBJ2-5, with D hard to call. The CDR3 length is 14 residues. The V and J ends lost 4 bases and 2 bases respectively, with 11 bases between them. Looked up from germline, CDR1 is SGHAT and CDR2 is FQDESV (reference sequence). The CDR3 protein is CASSSYENQETQYF. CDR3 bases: TGTGCCAGCAGCTCTTACGAAAATCAAGAGACCCAGTACTTC.

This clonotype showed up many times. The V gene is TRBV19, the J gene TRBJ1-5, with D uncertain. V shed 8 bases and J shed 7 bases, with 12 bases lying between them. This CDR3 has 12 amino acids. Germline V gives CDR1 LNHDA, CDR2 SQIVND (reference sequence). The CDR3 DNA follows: TGTGCCAGTGGTGCCGGTGGGCAGCCCCAGCATTTT. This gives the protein CASGAGGQPQHF.

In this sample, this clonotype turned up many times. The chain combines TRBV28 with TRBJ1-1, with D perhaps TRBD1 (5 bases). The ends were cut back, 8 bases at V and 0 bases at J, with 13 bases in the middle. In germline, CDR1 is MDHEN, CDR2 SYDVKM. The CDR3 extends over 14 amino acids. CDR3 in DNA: TGTGCCAGCCTTAGACAGACTCTGAACACTGAAGCTTTCTTT. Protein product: CASLRQTLNTEAFF.

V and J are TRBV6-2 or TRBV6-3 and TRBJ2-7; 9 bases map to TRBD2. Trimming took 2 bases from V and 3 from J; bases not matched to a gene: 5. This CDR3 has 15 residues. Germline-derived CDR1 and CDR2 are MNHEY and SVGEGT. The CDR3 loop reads CASSYRLAGSYEQYF. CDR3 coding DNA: TGTGCCAGCAGTTACAGGCTAGCGGGGAGCTACGAGCAGTACTTC.

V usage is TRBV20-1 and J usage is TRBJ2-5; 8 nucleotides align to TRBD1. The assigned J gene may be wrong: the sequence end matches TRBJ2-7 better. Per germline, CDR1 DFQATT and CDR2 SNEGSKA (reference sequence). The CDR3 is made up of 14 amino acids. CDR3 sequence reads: CSAIIDRGGYEQYF. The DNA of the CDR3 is TGCAGTGCTATTATTGACAGGGGAGGCTACGAGCAGTACTTC.

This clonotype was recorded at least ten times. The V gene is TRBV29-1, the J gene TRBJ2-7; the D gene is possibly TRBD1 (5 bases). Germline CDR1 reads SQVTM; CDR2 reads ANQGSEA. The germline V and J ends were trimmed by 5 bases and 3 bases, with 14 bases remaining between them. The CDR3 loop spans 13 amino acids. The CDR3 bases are TGCAGCGTTTATAACAAGGGGAACTACGAGCAGTACTTC. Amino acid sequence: CSVYNKGNYEQYF.

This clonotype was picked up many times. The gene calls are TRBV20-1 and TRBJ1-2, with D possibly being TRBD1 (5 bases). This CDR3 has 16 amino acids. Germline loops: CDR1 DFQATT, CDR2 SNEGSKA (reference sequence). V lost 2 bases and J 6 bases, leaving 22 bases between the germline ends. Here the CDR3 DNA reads TGCAGTGCTAGACCAAAGCCCCGGGACCTGAGGCATGGCTACACCTTC. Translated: CSARPKPRDLRHGYTF.

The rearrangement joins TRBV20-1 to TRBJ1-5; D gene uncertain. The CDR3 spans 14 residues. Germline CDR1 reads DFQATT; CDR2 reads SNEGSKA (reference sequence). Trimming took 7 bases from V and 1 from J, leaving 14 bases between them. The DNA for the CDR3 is TGCAGTGAGCCGGGTCAGAGGAGCAATCAGCCCCAGCATTTT. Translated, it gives CSEPGQRSNQPQHF.

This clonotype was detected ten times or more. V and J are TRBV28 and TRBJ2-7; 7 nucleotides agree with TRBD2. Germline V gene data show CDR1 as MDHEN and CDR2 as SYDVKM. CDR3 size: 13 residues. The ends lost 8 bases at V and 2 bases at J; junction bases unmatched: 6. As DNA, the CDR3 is TGTGCCAGCTGGGAGGGAGCAACCTACGAGCAGTACTTC. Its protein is CASWEGATYEQYF.

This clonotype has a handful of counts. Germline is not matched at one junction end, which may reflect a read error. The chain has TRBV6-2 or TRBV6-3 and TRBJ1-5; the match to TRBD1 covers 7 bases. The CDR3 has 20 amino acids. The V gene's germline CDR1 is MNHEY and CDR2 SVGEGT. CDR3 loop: CTSSYSNSQGPDYSNQPQHF. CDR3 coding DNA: TGTACCAGCAGTTACTCGAATTCACAGGGGCCCGATTATAGCAATCAGCCCCAGCATTTT.

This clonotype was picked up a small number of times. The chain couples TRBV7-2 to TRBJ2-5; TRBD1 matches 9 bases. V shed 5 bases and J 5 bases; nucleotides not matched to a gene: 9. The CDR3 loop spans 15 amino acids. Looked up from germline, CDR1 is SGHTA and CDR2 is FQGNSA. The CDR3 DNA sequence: TGTGCCAGCAGCCCAAGACAGGGGGATAGGGAGACCCAGTACTTC. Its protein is CASSPRQGDRETQYF.

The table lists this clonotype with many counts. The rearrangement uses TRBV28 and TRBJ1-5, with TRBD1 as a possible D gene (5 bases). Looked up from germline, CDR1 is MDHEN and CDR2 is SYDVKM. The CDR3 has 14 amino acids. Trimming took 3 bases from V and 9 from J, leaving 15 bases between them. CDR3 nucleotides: TGTGCCAGCAGTTTGACGGGACCCCACGGGCCCCAGCATTTT. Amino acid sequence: CASSLTGPHGPQHF.

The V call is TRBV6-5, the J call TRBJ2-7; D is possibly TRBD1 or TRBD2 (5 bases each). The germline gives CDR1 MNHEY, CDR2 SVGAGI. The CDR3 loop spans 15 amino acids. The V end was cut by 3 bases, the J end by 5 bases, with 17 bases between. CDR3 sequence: CASSYSGLRGHEQYF. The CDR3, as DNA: TGTGCCAGCAGTTATTCCGGCCTAAGGGGACACGAGCAGTACTTC.

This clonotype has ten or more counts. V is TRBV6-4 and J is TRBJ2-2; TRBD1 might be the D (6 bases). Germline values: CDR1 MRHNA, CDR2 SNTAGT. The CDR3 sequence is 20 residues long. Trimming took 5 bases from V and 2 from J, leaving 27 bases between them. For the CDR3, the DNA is TGTGCCAGCAGTCCACAGACCGTGACAGGTGAAAGACTTAACACCGGGGAGCTGTTTTTT. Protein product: CASSPQTVTGERLNTGELFF.